The present T cell receptor (beta chain) was sequenced within a study of control samples from healthy donors and cancer patients. This CDR3 comprises 14 residues. V lost 1 base to trimming and J lost 8 bases, with 14 bases between them. Germline assignment: CDR1 SEHNR and CDR2 FQNEAQ (reference sequence). Produced via immunoSEQ multiplex PCR; TCRdb's table is partial and in-frame only. This table holds tens of thousands of clones, 91% found once. This TCR was sampled from a man aged 25-40 years with colorectal cancer. Sequencing was performed on PBMCs. The V and J genes are TRBV7-9 and TRBJ1-2; no firm D call. This CDR3 reads CASSLGSQPRGYTF. DNA for the CDR3: TGTGCCAGCAGCTTAGGCTCACAGCCGCGGGGCTACACCTTC.